This T cell receptor (beta chain) was identified in a study of shared clonotypes between healthy human individuals. Whole-study results and caveats: Rarefaction showed that sequencing of sorted subsets was incomplete (despite large depth).

There are 15 residues in the CDR3. Deletions cut 7 bases from V and 4 bases from J, with 17 bases between. Germline V lookup: CDR1 MNHNY, CDR2 SVGAGI (reference sequence). For this clone: Antigen: not known.

Authors' data handling: Junction-only immunoSEQ sequences carried no quality scores, so filtering differed. TCRdb keeps only in-frame clones here, not all; method: immunoSEQ multiplex PCR. V, J and clone size are those of that table, while D and trimming were read from the DNA. The sample has about 1 million clones; about 70% are singletons. This receptor was taken from a man between 18 and 29 years old in good health. The gene calls are TRBV6-6 and TRBJ2-1; D might be TRBD1 (6 bases). Material: memory CD4+ T cells sorted from blood. Documented subset: CD45RA-negative fraction. The CDR3 loop is CASILDRQVYNEQFF. For the CDR3, the DNA is TGTGCCAGCATCCTCGATCGACAGGTGTACAATGAGCAGTTCTTC.